The 17 T cell receptor beta chains below were found in one sample sequenced in a study of lymphopenia after photon versus proton radiotherapy. Here immunoSEQ multiplex PCR was the method, and the copy in TCRdb shows in-frame clones only, minus some. The table has 70,000 or so clones, roughly 93% seen once; the top ten hold 2.9%. The input for sequencing was peripheral blood, taken from a patient treated with photon-based radiotherapy. The origin of the receptors is a woman in her sixties or seventies with pancreatic cancer.

This rearrangement joins TRBV7-2 to TRBJ2-7; TRBD2 agrees at 7 bases. Unmatched junction bases numbered 4, after V lost 2 bases and J lost 3 bases. Germline CDR1 SGHTA, CDR2 FQGNSA. The CDR3 sequence is 14 residues long. The CDR3 protein is CASSLYAGVYEQYF. CDR3 nucleotide sequence: TGTGCCAGCAGCTTATACGCGGGGGTCTACGAGCAGTACTTC.

This clone was seen a single time. The chain joins TRBV18 to TRBJ1-6, with a weak D call TRBD1 (6 bases). CDR1 and CDR2 from the germline V gene are KGHSH and LQKENI. Trimming shortened V by 0 bases and J by 10 bases, and 10 bases separated the two germline ends. The CDR3 loop spans 14 amino acids. The CDR3 DNA reads as TGTGCCAGCTCACCACCGGGAGGGGGATCACCCCTCCACTTT. Its translation is CASSPPGGGSPLHF.

J is TRBJ2-2 and V is TRBV29-1; tentatively, D is TRBD2 (5 bases). Trimming took 5 bases from V and 5 from J, leaving 21 bases between them. There are 16 residues in the CDR3. Germline CDR1 is SQVTM and CDR2 is ANQGSEA. In nucleotides, the CDR3 is TGCAGCGTTTCTACCCGGGGTAGCATGGGGACCGGGGAGCTGTTTTTT. Translating it yields CSVSTRGSMGTGELFF.

The chain uses TRBV27 and TRBJ2-3; unclear D gene. This CDR3 comprises 14 residues. Germline V gene sequence: CDR1 MNHEY, CDR2 SMNVEV (reference sequence). With 6 bases removed from V and 0 bases from J, the gap between germline ends came to 10 bases. The CDR3 DNA is TGTGCCAGCAGGGAGTGGGCGAGCACAGATACGCAGTATTTT. Protein: CASREWASTDTQYF.

The sample holds one count of this clone. This chain connects TRBV5-6 to TRBJ2-1; D remains unclear. CDR1 is SGHDT and CDR2 is YYEEEE in the germline V gene. V lost 0 bases and J lost 6, with 10 bases in between. CDR3 length: 14 residues. The CDR3 loop reads CASSLEPMGNEQFF. The CDR3 nucleotides are TGTGCCAGCAGCTTGGAACCCATGGGCAATGAGCAGTTCTTC.

The V gene is TRBV10-3, the J gene TRBJ2-7; TRBD1 matches at 9 bases. The CDR3 has 16 residues. V lost 6 bases, J lost 2 bases, and 11 bases stayed unmatched. Germline V gene sequence: CDR1 ENHRY, CDR2 SYGVKD. The CDR3 is CAIRVPGQGTTYEQYF. The CDR3 bases are TGTGCCATCAGAGTGCCGGGACAGGGAACAACCTACGAGCAGTACTTC.

On this clone itself: The junction does not match germline at one end; this may be a read error. The chain links TRBV7-3 to TRBJ1-1; D perhaps matches TRBD1 (5 bases). Per germline, CDR1 SGHTA and CDR2 FQGTGA. This CDR3 region has 14 residues. CDR3 nucleotide sequence: TGTGCCAGCAGCTTATCAGGGACGAACACTGGAGCTTTCTTT. It codes for CASSLSGTNTGAFF.

The chain has TRBV2 and TRBJ2-5; D remains ambiguous. Germline V gives CDR1 SNHLY, CDR2 FYNNEI. Trimming shortened V by 7 bases and J by 4 bases, and 16 bases separated the two germline ends. This CDR3 has 14 amino acids. The CDR3 sequence: CASTKEWNRETQYF. DNA for the CDR3: TGTGCCAGCACGAAGGAATGGAACCGAGAGACCCAGTACTTC.

The V gene is TRBV2, the J gene TRBJ2-5, with D tentatively TRBD1 (6 bases). Germline values: CDR1 SNHLY, CDR2 FYNNEI. This CDR3 is built from 12 residues. V shed 4 bases and J shed 11 bases, with 14 bases lying between them. CDR3 nucleotides: TGTGCCAGCAGTGTAACAGGGTTAGCGCAGTACTTC. This sequence encodes CASSVTGLAQYF.

The chain employs TRBV6-5 and TRBJ2-3; D unclear. This CDR3 is built from 15 residues. The germline CDR1 and CDR2 sequences are MNHEY and SVGAGI. V was clipped by 0 bases and J by 1 base, with 8 bases between them. CDR3 amino acids: CASSYSGVGTDTQYF. CDR3 DNA: TGTGCCAGCAGTTACTCGGGCGTCGGCACAGATACGCAGTATTTT.

V usage is TRBV28 and J usage is TRBJ2-7, with 8 bases identical to TRBD2. Per the germline V gene, CDR1 is MDHEN and CDR2 is SYDVKM. This CDR3 region has 14 residues. J was trimmed by 4 bases and V by 7 bases; bases with no gene match: 9. CDR3 coding DNA: TGTGCCAGCACCCGGACTAGCTCCCCTTACGAGCAGTACTTC. Protein sequence: CASTRTSSPYEQYF.

The J gene is TRBJ2-5, the V gene TRBV14, with D perhaps matching TRBD1 (6 bases). The CDR3 has 15 residues. The V end lost 3 bases, the J end lost 6 bases, and 17 bases lay between the germline ends. CDR1 and CDR2 from the germline V gene are SGHDN and FVKESK. The DNA for the CDR3 is TGTGCCAGCAGCCAGTATCATGGGGGCGGTAAGACCCAGTACTTC. Amino acids: CASSQYHGGGKTQYF.

V and J are TRBV4-2 and TRBJ1-2, with 10 nucleotides matching TRBD1. This CDR3 spans 17 amino acids. CDR1 and CDR2 from the germline V gene are LGHNA and YNFKEQ. With 3 bases clipped from V and 4 bases from J, the junction kept 11 bases outside the gene matches. The CDR3 DNA reads as TGTGCCAGCAGCCACGGGACAGGGGAGGAAGGGTTCTATGGCTACACCTTC. It codes for CASSHGTGEEGFYGYTF.

This sequence joins TRBV28 and TRBJ2-1; unclear D gene. The CDR3 is 12 residues long. The ends were cut back, 2 bases at V and 7 bases at J, with 6 bases in the middle. Looked up from germline, CDR1 is MDHEN and CDR2 is SYDVKM. This CDR3 reads CASSLRVNEQFF. CDR3 in DNA: TGTGCCAGCAGTTTAAGGGTAAATGAGCAGTTCTTC. The whole variable domain, filled in from reference TRBV28 and TRBJ2-1, reads DVKVTQSSRYLVKRTGEKVFLECVQDMDHENMFWYRQDPGLGLRLIYFSYDVKMKEKGDIPEGYSVSREKKERFSLILESASTNQTSMYLCASSLRVNEQFFGPGTRLTVL.

V and J are TRBV6-6 and TRBJ2-5, with TRBD1 identical over 7 bases. Germline V gene data show CDR1 as MNHNY and CDR2 as SVGAGI (reference sequence). The CDR3 loop spans 13 amino acids. With V trimmed by 2 bases and J by 4 bases, 1 base remained unmatched. The CDR3 nucleotides are TGTGCCAGCAGTTACCCAGGGGGAGAGACCCAGTACTTC. It codes for CASSYPGGETQYF.

CDR3 bases: TGTGCCAGCCCGACGGTACAGGGTAGAGACGAGCAGTACTTC. It is translated as CASPTVQGRDEQYF. The chain links TRBV6-4 to TRBJ2-5; TRBD1 might be the D (6 bases). Judging by the DNA end, TRBJ2-7 fits better; the J call may be wrong. The germline gives CDR1 MRHNA, CDR2 SNTAGT. The CDR3 has 14 residues.

This chain connects TRBV6-1 to TRBJ1-3, with a weak D call TRBD1 (5 bases). This CDR3 has 16 residues. The V gene lost 1 base and the J gene lost 3 bases, with 13 bases spanning the gap. Germline V gene sequence: CDR1 MNHNS, CDR2 SASEGT. CDR3 residues: CASSEVLGRDGNTIYF. CDR3 sequence (DNA): TGTGCCAGCAGTGAAGTGTTGGGCAGGGATGGAAACACCATATATTTT.